One and the same sample provided the 2 T cell receptor beta chains below, sequenced in a study of T cells after yellow fever vaccination. TCRdb re-called the 5' RACE reads with MiXCR, one entry per CDR3 protein. The repertoire holds a few hundred thousand distinct CDR3 sequences, around 10% seen once, with 18% in the top ten. This material consisted of PBMCs, taken on the day of the first yellow fever vaccination. The receptors were sampled from a man aged 18 to 30 who received the YFV17D yellow fever vaccine.

J is TRBJ2-6 and V is TRBV25-1; TRBD2 aligns across 7 bases. Per the germline V gene, CDR1 is MGHDK and CDR2 is SYGVNS. V lost 4 bases, J lost 3 bases, and 3 bases stayed unmatched. The CDR3 covers 15 residues. CDR3 sequence: CASSAPGGGANVLTF. The CDR3 nucleotides are TGTGCCAGCAGTGCCCCGGGGGGTGGGGCCAACGTCCTGACTTTC.

V and J are TRBV18 and TRBJ2-5; TRBD1 aligns across 7 bases. V was pared by 3 bases and J by 4 bases, with 5 bases of the junction left unmatched. Germline loops: CDR1 KGHSH, CDR2 LQKENI. The CDR3 sequence is 14 residues long. The CDR3 here is CASSPDRERETQYF. CDR3 in DNA: TGTGCCAGCTCACCCGACAGGGAGAGAGAGACCCAGTACTTC. Looking up the rest from reference TRBV18 and TRBJ2-5 gives the full variable domain: NAGVMQNPRHLVRRRGQEARLRCSPMKGHSHVYWYRQLPEEGLKFMVYLQKENIIDESGMPKERFSAEFPKEGPSILRIQQVVRGDSAAYFCASSPDRERETQYFGPGTRLLVL.